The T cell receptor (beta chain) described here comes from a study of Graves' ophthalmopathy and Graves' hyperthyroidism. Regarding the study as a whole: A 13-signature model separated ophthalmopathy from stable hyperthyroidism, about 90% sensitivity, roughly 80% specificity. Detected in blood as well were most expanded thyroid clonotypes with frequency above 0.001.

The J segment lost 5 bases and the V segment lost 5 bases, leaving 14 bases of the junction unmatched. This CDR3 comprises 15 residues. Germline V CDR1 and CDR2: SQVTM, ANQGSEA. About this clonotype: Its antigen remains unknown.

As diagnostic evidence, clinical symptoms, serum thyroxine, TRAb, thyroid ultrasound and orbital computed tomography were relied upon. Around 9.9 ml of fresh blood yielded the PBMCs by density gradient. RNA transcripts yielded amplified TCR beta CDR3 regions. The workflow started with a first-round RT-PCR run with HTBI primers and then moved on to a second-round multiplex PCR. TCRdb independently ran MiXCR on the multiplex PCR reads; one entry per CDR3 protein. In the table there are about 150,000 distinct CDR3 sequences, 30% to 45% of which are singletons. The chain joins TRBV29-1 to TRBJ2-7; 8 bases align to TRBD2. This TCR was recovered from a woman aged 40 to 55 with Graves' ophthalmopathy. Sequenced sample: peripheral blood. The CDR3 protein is CSVRLIAGSGNEQYF. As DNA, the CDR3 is TGCAGCGTTCGACTAATAGCGGGATCGGGTAACGAGCAGTACTTC.